This T cell receptor (beta chain) was captured in a study of blood T cell repertoires in COVID-19. Study-wide background: Some COVID-19 samples were acute and others convalescent; all came from the United States, Italy and Spain. The analysed material was cDNA or gDNA that came from T cells, B-cell-depleted T cells, or PBMCs.

Germline CDR1 SNHLY, CDR2 FYNNEI. The CDR3 totals 15 residues. About this clone: One junction end disagrees with the germline gene, perhaps due to a read error.

The table came from immunoSEQ multiplex PCR; TCRdb's copy has only in-frame clones and leaves some out. The sample records 30,000 to 40,000 clones, approximately 80% being singletons. The clonotype originates from a man aged 60-69 years with COVID-19, enrolled during active disease. Material: peripheral blood. The chain uses TRBV2 and TRBJ2-1, with a tentative D call TRBD1 (6 bases). CDR3 sequence: CPSSMDQGFYNEQFF. The DNA for the CDR3 is TGTCCCAGCAGCATGGATCAGGGGTTCTACAATGAGCAGTTCTTC.